Listed here is a single TCR beta chain. This sample was included in a study of Ad26.COV2.S vaccination and SARS-CoV-2 variants. The protocol was immunoSEQ multiplex PCR, while the TCRdb copy is restricted to in-frame clones and leaves out a portion. The sample lists hundreds of thousands of clones, around 90% occurring once. The V segment lost 0 bases and the J segment 5 bases; nucleotides outside the gene matches: 4. The germline V gene encodes CDR1 LNHNV and CDR2 YYDKDF (reference sequence). CDR3 size: 15 residues. The treatment was: roughly 19 received Ad26.COV2.S at low or high dose, single or two shots; 5 received placebo; per-sample allocation not given. Samples analyzed were those drawn on day 63 after the first vaccine or placebo injection. It was Wuhan-strain SARS-CoV-2 spike that the Ad26 vaccine vector expressed.

The source was peripheral blood, collected in a trial of Ad26.COV2.S vaccine versus placebo. This sequence originates from a person between 18 and 59 years old who received the Ad26.COV2.S COVID-19 vaccine or a placebo. The chain joins TRBV15 to TRBJ1-5; 7 nucleotides align to TRBD1. The CDR3 DNA sequence: TGTGCCACCAGCAGAGATCCAACAGGGGATCAGCCCCAGCATTTT. Translation gives CATSRDPTGDQPQHF.